The present T cell receptor beta chain was sequenced within a study of regulatory T cells in long-lasting Graves disease. Time point in this sample: newly diagnosed GD, antithyroid drugs for less than 3 months. PBMC RNA was the source of the TCR library. Patients hailed from an endocrinology department in Xi'an, China. Comment on this clonotype: Its antigen is unknown.

The CDR3 runs 12 residues. Germline CDR1 reads MNHNS; CDR2 reads SASEGT. V lost 2 bases to trimming and J lost 5 bases, with 4 bases between them. Researchers made TCR beta libraries by using iRepertoire HTBI primers and running Arm-PCR on CDR3 regions. Per the original methods: Across all samples, roughly 62 TRBV segments and 14 TRBJ segments were identified. MiXCR, applied by TCRdb to the multiplex PCR reads, yields one record per CDR3 protein. For this entry, the V and J calls and clone size follow TCRdb and not the study's own pipeline. The table has some 560,000 distinct CDR3 sequences, 15% to 20% seen once. Study-wide results and caveats: Persistent Graves' patients showed less TCR diversity than newly diagnosed ones.

These data also formed part of another study, on T cells in Graves' hyperthyroidism and ophthalmopathy. That work contributes: Ophthalmopathy prediction by the model preceded onset by a median approximately six months.

This receptor was obtained from a middle-aged woman with Graves disease. The gene calls are TRBV6-1 and TRBJ2-1; the D is unclear. The sequenced sample was peripheral blood mononuclear cells (PBMCs), obtained at new diagnosis, from a patient treated with antithyroid drugs. The CDR3 DNA follows: TGTGCCAGCAGTGAAATCCACAATGAGCAGTTCTTC. Translation: CASSEIHNEQFF.